This T cell receptor beta chain was sequenced for a study of T cell changes during pregnancy in multiple sclerosis. The repertoire was sequenced with immunoSEQ multiplex PCR; TCRdb's copy has only in-frame clones and lacks some. The repertoire consists of about 84,000 clones, with about 95% occurring once and the leading ten covering roughly 2.5%. A note on this clone: The junction departs from germline at one end; a sequencing error may be responsible.

Germline CDR1 is SNHLY and CDR2 is FYNNEI. The CDR3 has 11 amino acids. The receptor was derived from a female donor with multiple sclerosis, enrolled in a pregnancy study. The rearrangement links TRBV2 to TRBJ1-1, with a weak D call TRBD1 (5 bases). The sample in question was peripheral blood, obtained in the third trimester of pregnancy. CDR3 amino acids: CASSDGLEGPF. CDR3 nucleotides: TGTGCCAGCAGTGATGGGTTGGAGGGGCCGTTT.